This T cell receptor beta chain stems from a study of T cell repertoires in cytomegalovirus infection. Across the whole study: CMV epitopes used comprised recently identified HLA-C-restricted ones and well-studied HLA-B-restricted ones. From public TCR beta signatures came an indication of both CMV infection and matching HLA type.

One entry per CDR3 protein, called by TCRdb with MiXCR from the reads. Found here are 230,000 or so distinct CDR3 sequences, 38% of them singletons; the top ten hold approximately 60%. Only a few counts were recorded for this clonotype. The target antigen is unknown. Germline V gene sequence: CDR1 MNHNY, CDR2 SVGAGI (reference sequence). This CDR3 comprises 15 residues. V shed 4 bases and J shed 0 bases, with 10 bases lying between them. This TCR was recovered from a human donor in good health (CMV status not recorded). Some clones in this sample may be carry-over from other donors' samples. The chain has TRBV6-6 and TRBJ1-5; weak D call: TRBD1 (5 bases). The specimen was CD8+ T cells from cultured PBMCs, collected from culture after CMV antigen stimulation. The CDR3 DNA follows: TGTGCCAGCAGTTCGACAGCTAATAGCAATCAGCCCCAGCATTTT. Residues: CASSSTANSNQPQHF.